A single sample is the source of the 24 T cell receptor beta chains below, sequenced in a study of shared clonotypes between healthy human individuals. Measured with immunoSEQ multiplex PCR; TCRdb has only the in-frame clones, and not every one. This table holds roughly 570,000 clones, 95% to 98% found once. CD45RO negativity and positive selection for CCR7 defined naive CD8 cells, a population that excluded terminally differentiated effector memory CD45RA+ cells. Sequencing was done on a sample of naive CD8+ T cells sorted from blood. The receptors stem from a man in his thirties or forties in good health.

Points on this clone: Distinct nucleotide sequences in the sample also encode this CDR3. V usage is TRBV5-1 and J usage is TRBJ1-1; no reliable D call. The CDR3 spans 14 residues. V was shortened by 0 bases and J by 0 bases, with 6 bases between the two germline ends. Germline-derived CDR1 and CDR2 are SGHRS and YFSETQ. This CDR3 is CASSLGQMNTEAFF. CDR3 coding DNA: TGCGCCAGCAGCTTGGGCCAGATGAACACTGAAGCTTTCTTT.

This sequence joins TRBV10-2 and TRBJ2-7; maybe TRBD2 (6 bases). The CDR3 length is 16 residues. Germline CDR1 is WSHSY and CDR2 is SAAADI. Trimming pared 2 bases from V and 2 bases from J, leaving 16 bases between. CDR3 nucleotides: TGCGCCAGCAGTGAGGGTGGGGTAGCGGCTACCTACGAGCAGTACTTC. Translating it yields CASSEGGVAATYEQYF.

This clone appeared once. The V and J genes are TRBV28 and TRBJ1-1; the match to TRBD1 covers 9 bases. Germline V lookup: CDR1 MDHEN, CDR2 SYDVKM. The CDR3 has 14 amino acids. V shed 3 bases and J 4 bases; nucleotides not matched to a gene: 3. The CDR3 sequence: CASSFRQGGTEAFF. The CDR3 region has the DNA TGTGCCAGCAGTTTCCGACAGGGGGGCACTGAAGCTTTCTTT. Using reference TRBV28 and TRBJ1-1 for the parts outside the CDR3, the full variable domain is DVKVTQSSRYLVKRTGEKVFLECVQDMDHENMFWYRQDPGLGLRLIYFSYDVKMKEKGDIPEGYSVSREKKERFSLILESASTNQTSMYLCASSFRQGGTEAFFGQGTRLTVV.

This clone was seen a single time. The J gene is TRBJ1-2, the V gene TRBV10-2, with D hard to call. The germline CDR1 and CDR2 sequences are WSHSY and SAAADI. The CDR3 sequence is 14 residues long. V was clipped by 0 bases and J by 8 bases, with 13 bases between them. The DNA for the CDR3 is TGCGCCAGCAGTGAGTCGACCAGCGGGTGGGGCTACACCTTC. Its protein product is CASSESTSGWGYTF.

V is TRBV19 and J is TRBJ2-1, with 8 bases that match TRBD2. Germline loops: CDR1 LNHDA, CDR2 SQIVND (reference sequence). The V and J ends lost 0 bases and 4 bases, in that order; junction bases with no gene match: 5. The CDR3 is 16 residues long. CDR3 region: CASSIEGAGGYNEQFF. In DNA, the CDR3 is TGTGCCAGTAGTATAGAAGGGGCGGGAGGTTACAATGAGCAGTTCTTC. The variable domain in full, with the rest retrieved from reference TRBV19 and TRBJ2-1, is DGGITQSPKYLFRKEGQNVTLSCEQNLNHDAMYWYRQDPGQGLRLIYYSQIVNDFQKGDIAEGYSVSREKKESFPLTVTSAQKNPTAFYLCASSIEGAGGYNEQFFGPGTRLTVL.

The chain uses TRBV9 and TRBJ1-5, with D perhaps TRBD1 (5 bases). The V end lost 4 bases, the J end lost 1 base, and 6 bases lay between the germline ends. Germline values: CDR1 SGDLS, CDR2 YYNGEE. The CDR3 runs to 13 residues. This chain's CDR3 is CASSRGSNQPQHF. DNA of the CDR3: TGTGCCAGCAGCAGGGGAAGCAATCAGCCCCAGCATTTT.

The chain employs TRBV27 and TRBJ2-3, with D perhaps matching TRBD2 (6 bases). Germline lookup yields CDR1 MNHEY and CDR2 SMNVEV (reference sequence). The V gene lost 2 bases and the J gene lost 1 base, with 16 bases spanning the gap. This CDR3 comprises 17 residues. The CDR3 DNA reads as TGTGCCAGCAGTTTACAGATTCTTGAGCGGGGCACAGATACGCAGTATTTT. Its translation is CASSLQILERGTDTQYF.

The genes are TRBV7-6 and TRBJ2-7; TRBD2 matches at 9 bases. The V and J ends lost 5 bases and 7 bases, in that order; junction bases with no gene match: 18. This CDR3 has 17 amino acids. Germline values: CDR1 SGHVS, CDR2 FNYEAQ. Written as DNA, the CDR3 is TGTGCCAGCAGCCCAGGGGGAGCGGGAGGCGGGCGTTGGGAGCAGTACTTC. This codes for CASSPGGAGGGRWEQYF.

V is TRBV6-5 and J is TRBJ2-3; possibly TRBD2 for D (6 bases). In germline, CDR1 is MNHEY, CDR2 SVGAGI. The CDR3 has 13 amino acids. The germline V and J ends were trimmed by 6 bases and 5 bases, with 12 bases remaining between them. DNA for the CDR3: TGTGCCAGCAGCCGTCGGGAGTTAGATACGCAGTATTTT. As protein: CASSRRELDTQYF.

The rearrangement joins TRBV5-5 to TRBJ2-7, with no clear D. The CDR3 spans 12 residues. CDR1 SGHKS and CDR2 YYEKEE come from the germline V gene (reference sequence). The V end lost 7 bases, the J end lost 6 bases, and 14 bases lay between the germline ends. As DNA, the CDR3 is TGTGCCAGCTTTTCCTTGTCGTCCGAGCAGTACTTC. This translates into CASFSLSSEQYF.

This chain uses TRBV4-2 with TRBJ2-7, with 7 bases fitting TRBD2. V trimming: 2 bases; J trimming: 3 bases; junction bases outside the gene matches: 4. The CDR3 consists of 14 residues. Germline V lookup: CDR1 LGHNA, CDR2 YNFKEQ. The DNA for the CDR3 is TGTGCCAGCAGCCAATCACTAGCGAACTACGAGCAGTACTTC. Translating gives CASSQSLANYEQYF.

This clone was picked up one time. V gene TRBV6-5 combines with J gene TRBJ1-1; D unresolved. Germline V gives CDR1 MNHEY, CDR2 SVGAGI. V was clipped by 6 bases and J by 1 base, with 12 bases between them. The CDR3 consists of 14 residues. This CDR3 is CASRPLYANTEAFF. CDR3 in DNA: TGTGCCAGCAGGCCCCTTTATGCGAACACTGAAGCTTTCTTT.

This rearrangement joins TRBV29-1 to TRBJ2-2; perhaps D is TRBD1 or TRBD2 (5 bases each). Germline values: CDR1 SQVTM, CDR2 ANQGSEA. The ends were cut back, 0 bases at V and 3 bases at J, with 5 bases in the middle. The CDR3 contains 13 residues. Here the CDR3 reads CSVEEGDTGELFF. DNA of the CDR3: TGCAGCGTTGAAGAGGGGGACACCGGGGAGCTGTTTTTT.

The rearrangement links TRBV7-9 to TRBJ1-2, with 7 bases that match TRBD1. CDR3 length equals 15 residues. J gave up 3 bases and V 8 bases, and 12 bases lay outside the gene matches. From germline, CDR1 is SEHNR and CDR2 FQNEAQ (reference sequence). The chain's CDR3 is CASGTAGGSHYGYTF. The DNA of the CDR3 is TGTGCCAGCGGCACGGCAGGGGGGTCTCACTATGGCTACACCTTC. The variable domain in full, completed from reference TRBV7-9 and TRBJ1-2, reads DTGVSQNPRHKITKRGQNVTFRCDPISEHNRLYWYRQTLGQGPEFLTYFQNEAQLEKSRLLSDRFSAERPKGSFSTLEIQRTEQGDSAMYLCASGTAGGSHYGYTFGSGTRLTVV.

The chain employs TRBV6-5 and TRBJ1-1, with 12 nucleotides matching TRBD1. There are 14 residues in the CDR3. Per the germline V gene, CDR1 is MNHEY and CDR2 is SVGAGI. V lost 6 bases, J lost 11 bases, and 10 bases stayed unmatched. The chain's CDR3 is CASSYVGTGGDAFF. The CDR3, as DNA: TGTGCCAGCAGCTACGTCGGGACAGGGGGCGACGCTTTCTTT.

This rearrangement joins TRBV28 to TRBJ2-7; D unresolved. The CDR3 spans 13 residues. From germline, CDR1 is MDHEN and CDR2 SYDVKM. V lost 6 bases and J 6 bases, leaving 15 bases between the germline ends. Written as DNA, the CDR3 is TGTGCCAGCAGCCCTCGTGGAGTGAGCGAGCAGTACTTC. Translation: CASSPRGVSEQYF.

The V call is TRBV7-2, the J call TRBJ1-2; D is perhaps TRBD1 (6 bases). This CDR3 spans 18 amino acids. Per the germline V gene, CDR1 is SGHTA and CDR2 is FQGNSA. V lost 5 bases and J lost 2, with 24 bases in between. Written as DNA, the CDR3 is TGTGCCAGCAGCGGACAGAGGGGACAAAAGACAATGAACTATGGCTACACCTTC. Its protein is CASSGQRGQKTMNYGYTF.

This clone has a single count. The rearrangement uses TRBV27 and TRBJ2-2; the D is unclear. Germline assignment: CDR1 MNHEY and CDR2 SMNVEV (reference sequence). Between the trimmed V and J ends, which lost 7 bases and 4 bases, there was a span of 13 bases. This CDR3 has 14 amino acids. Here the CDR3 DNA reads TGTGCCAGCAATACCAAGAGGAGCACCGGGGAGCTGTTTTTT. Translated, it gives CASNTKRSTGELFF.

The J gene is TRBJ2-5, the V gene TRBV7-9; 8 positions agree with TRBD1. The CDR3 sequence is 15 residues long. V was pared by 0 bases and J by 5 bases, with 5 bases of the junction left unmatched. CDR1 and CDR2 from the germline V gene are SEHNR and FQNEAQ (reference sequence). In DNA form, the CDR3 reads TGTGCCAGCAGCTTAGCAAAGACAGGGGAGGAGACCCAGTACTTC. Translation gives CASSLAKTGEETQYF.

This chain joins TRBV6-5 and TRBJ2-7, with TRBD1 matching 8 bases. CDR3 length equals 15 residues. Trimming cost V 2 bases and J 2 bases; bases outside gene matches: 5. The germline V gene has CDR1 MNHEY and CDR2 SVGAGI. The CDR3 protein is CASSYGTGGTYEQYF. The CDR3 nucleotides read TGTGCCAGCAGTTACGGGACAGGCGGTACCTACGAGCAGTACTTC.

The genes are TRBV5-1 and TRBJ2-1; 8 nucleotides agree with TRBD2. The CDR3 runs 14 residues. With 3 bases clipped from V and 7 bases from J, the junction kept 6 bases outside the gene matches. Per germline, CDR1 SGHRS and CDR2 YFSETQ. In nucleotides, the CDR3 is TGCGCCAGCAGCTCGGGACTAGATTTAAATGAGCAGTTCTTC. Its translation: CASSSGLDLNEQFF.

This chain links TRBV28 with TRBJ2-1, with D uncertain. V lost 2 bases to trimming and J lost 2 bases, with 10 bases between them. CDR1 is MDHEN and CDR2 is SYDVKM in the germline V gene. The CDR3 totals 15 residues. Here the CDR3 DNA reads TGTGCCAGCAGTTTAGTGGGCCCCACCTACAATGAGCAGTTCTTC. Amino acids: CASSLVGPTYNEQFF.

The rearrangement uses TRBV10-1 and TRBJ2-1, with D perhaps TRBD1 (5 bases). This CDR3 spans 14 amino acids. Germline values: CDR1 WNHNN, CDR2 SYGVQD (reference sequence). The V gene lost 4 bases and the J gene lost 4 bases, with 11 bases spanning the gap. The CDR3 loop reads CASSVGAPYNEQFF. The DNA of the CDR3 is TGCGCCAGCAGTGTTGGGGCGCCATACAATGAGCAGTTCTTC.

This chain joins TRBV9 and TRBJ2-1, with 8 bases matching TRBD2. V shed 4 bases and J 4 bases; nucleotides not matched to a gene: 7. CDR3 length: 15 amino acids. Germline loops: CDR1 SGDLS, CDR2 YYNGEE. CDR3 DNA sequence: TGTGCCAGCAGCCCGAGCGGGAGAATTTACAATGAGCAGTTCTTC. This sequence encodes CASSPSGRIYNEQFF.